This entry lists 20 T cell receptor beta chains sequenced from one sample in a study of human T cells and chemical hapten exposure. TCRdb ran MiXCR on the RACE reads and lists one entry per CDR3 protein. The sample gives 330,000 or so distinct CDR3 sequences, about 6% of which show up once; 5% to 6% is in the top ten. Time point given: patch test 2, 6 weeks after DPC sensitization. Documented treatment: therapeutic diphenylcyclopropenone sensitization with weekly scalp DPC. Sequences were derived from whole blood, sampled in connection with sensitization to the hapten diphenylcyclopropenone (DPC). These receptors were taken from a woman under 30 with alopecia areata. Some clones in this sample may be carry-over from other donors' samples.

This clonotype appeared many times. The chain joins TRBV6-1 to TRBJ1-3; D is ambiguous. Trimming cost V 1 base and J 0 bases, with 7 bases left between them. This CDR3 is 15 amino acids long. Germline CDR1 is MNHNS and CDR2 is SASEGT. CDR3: CASSEVGNSGNTIYF. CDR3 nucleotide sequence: TGTGCCAGCAGTGAAGTCGGAAACTCTGGAAACACCATATATTTT.

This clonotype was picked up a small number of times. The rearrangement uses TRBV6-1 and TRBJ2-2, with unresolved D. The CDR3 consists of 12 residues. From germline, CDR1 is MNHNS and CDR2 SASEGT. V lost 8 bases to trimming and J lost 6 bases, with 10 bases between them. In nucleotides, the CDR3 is TGTGCCAGCGGAATTACATCCGGGGAGCTGTTTTTT. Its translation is CASGITSGELFF.

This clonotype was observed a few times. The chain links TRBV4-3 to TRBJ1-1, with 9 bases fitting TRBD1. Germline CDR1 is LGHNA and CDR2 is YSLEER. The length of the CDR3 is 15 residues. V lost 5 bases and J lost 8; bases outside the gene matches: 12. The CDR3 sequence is CASSERTGENLEAFF. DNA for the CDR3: TGCGCCAGCAGCGAAAGGACAGGGGAAAACTTGGAAGCTTTCTTT.

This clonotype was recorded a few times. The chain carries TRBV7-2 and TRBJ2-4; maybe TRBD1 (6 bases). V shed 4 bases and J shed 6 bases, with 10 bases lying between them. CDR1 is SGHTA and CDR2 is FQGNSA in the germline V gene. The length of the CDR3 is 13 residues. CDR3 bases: TGTGCCAGCAGCTATAAACAGGGAAACATTCAGTACTTC. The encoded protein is CASSYKQGNIQYF.

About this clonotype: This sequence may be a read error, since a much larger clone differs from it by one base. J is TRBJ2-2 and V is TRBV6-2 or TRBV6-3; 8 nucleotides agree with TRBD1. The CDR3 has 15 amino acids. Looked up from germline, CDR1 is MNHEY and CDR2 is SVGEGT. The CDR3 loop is CASSDGQGGTGELYF. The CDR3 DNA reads TGTGCCAGCAGTGATGGACAGGGAGGCACCGGGGAGCTGTATTTT.

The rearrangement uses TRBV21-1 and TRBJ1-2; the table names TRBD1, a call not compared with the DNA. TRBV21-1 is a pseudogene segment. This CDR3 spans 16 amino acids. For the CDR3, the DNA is TGTGCCAGCACCGCGAATAGGAAGGGGTTGGACTATGGCTACACCTTC. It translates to CASTANRKGLDYGYTF.

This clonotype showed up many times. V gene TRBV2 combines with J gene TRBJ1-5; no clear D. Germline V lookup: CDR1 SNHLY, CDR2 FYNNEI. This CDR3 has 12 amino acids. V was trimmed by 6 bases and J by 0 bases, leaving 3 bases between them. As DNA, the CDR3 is TGTGCCAGCAGGCGTAGCAATCAGCCCCAGCATTTT. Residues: CASRRSNQPQHF.

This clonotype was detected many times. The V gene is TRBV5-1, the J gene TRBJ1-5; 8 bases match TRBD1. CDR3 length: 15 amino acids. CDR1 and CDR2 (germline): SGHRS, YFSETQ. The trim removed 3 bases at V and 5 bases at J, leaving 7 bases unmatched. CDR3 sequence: CASSWGTGVDQPQHF. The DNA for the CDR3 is TGCGCCAGCAGCTGGGGGACAGGTGTCGATCAGCCCCAGCATTTT.

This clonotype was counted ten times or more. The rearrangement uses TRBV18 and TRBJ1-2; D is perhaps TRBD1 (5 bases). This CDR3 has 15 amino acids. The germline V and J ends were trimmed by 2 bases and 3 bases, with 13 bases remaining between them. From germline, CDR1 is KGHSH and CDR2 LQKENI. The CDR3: CASSPSGQGDYGYTF. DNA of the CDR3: TGTGCCAGCTCACCATCTGGGCAGGGAGACTATGGCTACACCTTC.

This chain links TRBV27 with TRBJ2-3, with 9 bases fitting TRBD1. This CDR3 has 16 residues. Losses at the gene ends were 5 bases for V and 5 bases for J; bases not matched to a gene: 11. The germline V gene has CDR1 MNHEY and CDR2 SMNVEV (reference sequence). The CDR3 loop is CASSLWDRAAGDTQYF. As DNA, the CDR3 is TGTGCCAGCAGTCTATGGGACAGGGCGGCGGGAGATACGCAGTATTTT.

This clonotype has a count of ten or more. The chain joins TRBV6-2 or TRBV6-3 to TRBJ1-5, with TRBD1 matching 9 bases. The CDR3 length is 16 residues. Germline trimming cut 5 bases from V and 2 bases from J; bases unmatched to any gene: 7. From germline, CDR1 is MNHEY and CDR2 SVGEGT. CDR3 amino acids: CASSDRTGVRNQPQHF. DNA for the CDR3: TGTGCCAGCAGTGACCGGACAGGGGTGCGCAATCAGCCCCAGCATTTT.

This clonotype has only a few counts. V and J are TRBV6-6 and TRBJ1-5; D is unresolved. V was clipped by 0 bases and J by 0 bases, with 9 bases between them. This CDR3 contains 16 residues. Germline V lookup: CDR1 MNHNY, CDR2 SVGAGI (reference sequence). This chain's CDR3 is CASSYSLDYSNQPQHF. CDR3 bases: TGTGCCAGCAGTTACTCGCTGGATTATAGCAATCAGCCCCAGCATTTT.

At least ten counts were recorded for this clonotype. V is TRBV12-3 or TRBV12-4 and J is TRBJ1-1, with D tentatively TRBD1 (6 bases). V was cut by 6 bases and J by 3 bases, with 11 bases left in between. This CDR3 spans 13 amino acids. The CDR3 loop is CASRTTGHTEAFF. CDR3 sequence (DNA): TGTGCCAGCAGGACCACAGGGCACACTGAAGCTTTCTTT.

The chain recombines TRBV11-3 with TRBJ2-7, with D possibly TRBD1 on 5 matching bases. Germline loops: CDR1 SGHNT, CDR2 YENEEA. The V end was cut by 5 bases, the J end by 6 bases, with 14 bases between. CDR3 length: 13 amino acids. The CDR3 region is CASSLDTSSEQYF. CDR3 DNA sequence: TGTGCCAGCAGCCTGGACACCTCGAGCGAGCAGTACTTC.

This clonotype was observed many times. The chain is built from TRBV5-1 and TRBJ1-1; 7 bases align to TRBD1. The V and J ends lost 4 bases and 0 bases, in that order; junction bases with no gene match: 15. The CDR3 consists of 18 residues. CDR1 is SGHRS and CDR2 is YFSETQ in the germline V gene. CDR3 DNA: TGCGCCAGCAGCCTGATTCCGACAGGGCCGAATGTGAACACTGAAGCTTTCTTT. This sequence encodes CASSLIPTGPNVNTEAFF.

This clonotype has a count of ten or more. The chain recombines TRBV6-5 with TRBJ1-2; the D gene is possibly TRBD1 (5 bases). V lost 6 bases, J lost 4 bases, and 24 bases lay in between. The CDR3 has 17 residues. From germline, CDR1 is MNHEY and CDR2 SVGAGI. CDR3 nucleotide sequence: TGTGCCAGCAGCCGTACCCCTACAGGTTCTACTCCCTATGGCTACACCTTC. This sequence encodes CASSRTPTGSTPYGYTF.

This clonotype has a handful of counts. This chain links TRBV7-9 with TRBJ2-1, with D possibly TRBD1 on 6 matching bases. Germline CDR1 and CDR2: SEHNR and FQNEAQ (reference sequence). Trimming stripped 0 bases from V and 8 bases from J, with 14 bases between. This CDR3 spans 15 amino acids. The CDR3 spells CASSLATGYGDEQFF. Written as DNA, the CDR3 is TGTGCCAGCAGCTTAGCCACAGGGTACGGGGATGAGCAGTTCTTC. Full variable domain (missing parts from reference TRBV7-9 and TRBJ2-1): DTGVSQNPRHKITKRGQNVTFRCDPISEHNRLYWYRQTLGQGPEFLTYFQNEAQLEKSRLLSDRFSAERPKGSFSTLEIQRTEQGDSAMYLCASSLATGYGDEQFFGPGTRLTVL.

CDR3 residues: CASSVAGVQETQYF. CDR3 DNA sequence: TGTGCCAGCAGTGTTGCTGGGGTCCAAGAGACCCAGTACTTC. This sequence joins TRBV28 and TRBJ2-5, with unresolved D. With 5 bases removed from V and 1 base from J, the gap between germline ends came to 11 bases. The length of the CDR3 is 14 residues. Germline CDR1 MDHEN, CDR2 SYDVKM.

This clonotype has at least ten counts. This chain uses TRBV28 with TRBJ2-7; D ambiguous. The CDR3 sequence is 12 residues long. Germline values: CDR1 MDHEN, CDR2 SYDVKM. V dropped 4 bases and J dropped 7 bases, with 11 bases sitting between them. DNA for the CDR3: TGTGCCAGCAGTTCAGTCAAGGAGGAGCAGTACTTC. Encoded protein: CASSSVKEEQYF.

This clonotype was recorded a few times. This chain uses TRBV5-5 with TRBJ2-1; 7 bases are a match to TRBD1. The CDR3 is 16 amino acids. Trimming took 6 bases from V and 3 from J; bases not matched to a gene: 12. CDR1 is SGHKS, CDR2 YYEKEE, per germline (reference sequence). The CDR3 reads CASNQRVGGLYNEQFF. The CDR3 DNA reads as TGTGCCAGCAATCAAAGGGTAGGGGGCCTCTACAATGAGCAGTTCTTC.